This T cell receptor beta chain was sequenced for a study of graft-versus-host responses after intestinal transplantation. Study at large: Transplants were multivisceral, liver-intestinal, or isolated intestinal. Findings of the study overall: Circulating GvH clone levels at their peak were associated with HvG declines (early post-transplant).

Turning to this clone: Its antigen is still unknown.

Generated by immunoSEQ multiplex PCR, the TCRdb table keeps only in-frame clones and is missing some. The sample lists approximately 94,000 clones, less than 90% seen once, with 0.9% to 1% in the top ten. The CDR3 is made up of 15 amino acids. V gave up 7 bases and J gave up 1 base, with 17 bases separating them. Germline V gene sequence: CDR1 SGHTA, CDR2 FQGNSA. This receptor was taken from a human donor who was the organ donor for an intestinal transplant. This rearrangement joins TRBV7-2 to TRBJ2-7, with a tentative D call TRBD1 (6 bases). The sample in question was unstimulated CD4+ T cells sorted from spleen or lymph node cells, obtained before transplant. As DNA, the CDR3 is TGTGCCAGCACCAAGAGTGGGGGCTGGTCCTACGAGCAGTACTTC. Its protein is CASTKSGGWSYEQYF.